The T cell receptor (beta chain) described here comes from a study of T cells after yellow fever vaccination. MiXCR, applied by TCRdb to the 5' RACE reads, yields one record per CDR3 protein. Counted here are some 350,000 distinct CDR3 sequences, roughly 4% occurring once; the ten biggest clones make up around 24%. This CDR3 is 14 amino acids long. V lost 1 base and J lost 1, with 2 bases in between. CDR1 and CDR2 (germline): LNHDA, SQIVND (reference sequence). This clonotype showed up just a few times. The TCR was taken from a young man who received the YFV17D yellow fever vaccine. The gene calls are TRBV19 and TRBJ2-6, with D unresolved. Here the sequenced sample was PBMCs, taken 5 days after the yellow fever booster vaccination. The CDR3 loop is CASSIASGANVLTF. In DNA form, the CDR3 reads TGTGCCAGTAGTATAGCATCTGGGGCCAACGTCCTGACTTTC.